These T cell receptor beta chains were read from a single sample in a study of T cell responses to AZD1222 COVID-19 vaccine. Data came from immunoSEQ multiplex PCR; TCRdb stores just in-frame clones and leaves some out. Seen here are about 150,000 clones, approximately 86% observed once, and the top ten hold approximately 2.5%. This specimen consisted of peripheral blood, obtained on day 0 of AZD1222 vaccination. These receptors were taken from an adult in good health. CDR3s leave out the opening cysteine and the closing phenylalanine or tryptophan. Each record gives: V gene, CDR3 length, CDR3 protein.

v_gene: TRBV2; len: 13; CDR3aa: ASSSRSSIAQPQH
v_gene: TRBV29-1; len: 11; CDR3aa: SGYGTANTEAF
v_gene: TRBV7-9; len: 14; CDR3aa: ASSPRWGEGQAEQY
v_gene: TRBV2; len: 12; CDR3aa: ASTPRTATYGYT
v_gene: TRBV14; len: 14; CDR3aa: ASSRGLAGVYGEQF
v_gene: TRBV5-1; len: 12; CDR3aa: ASFRTSFVGELF
v_gene: TRBV28; len: 11; CDR3aa: ASSSNSPYGYT
v_gene: TRBV6-1; len: 12; CDR3aa: ASSEVRIYYGYT
v_gene: TRBV3-1/TRBV3-2; len: 11; CDR3aa: ASSQVRSDEAF
v_gene: TRBV3-1/TRBV3-2; len: 12; CDR3aa: ASSQQGHGTEAF
v_gene: TRBV19; len: 13; CDR3aa: ASSARQGGNYGYT
v_gene: TRBV6-4; len: 14; CDR3aa: ASSRRGGLTNYGYT
v_gene: TRBV3-1/TRBV3-2; len: 15; CDR3aa: ASSRGTGSVGNYGYT
v_gene: TRBV28; len: 12; CDR3aa: ASSSRTGSTEAF
v_gene: TRBV7-2; len: 13; CDR3aa: ASSLGVGASYEQY
v_gene: TRBV30; len: 11; CDR3aa: AWSPDSNQPQH
v_gene: TRBV2; len: 14; CDR3aa: ASSDSGRLNTGELF
v_gene: TRBV20-1; len: 9; CDR3aa: SASSPMVQY